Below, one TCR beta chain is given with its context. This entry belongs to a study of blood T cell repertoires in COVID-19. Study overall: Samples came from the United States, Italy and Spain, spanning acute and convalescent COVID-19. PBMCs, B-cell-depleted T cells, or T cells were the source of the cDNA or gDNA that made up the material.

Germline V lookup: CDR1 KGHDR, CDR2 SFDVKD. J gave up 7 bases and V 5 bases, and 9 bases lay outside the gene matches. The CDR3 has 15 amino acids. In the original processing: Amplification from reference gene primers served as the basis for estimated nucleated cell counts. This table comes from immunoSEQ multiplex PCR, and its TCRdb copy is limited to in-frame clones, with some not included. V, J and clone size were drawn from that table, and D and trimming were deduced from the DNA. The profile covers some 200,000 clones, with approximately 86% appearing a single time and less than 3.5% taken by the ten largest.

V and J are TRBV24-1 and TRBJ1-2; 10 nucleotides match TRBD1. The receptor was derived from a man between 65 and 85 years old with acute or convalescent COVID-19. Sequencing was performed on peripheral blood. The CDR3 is CATSGAGTGAPGYTF. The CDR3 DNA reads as TGTGCCACCAGTGGCGCCGGGACAGGGGCTCCTGGCTACACCTTC.